The T cell receptor (beta chain) under discussion was sequenced for a study of CD8+ T cells in alopecia areata. RNA extraction and reverse transcription yielded cDNA as sequencing template. Assay used: immunoSEQ multiplex PCR; TCRdb lists only in-frame clones, some missing. The sample contains about 200,000 clones, 50% to 60% of which appear only once. The CDR3 is 14 residues long. Losses at the gene ends were 0 bases for V and 7 bases for J; bases not matched to a gene: 4. Germline assignment: CDR1 SGHRS and CDR2 YFSETQ. The source was CD4+ T cells sorted from blood, collected at week 0. V is TRBV5-1 and J is TRBJ1-5; TRBD1 aligns across 7 bases. The origin of this receptor is a human donor with alopecia areata. The CDR3 sequence is CASSLGQGGQPQHF. The CDR3 bases are TGCGCCAGCAGCTTGGGACAGGGAGGCCAGCCCCAGCATTTT.